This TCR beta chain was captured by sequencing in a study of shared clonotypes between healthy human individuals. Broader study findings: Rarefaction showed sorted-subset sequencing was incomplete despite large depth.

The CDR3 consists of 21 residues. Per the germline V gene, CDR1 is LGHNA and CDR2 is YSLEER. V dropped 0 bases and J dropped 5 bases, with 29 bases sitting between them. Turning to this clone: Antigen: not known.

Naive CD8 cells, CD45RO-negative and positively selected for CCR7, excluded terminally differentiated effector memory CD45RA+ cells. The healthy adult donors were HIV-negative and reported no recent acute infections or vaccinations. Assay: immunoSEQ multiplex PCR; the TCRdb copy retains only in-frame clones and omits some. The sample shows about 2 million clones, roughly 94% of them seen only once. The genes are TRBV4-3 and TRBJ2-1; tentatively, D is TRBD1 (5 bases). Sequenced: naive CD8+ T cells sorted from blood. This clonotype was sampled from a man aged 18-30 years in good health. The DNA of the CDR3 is TGCGCCAGCAGCCAAGATGTTCTAGGGGTTCAAGGTTCTCTTCATGACAATGAGCAGTTCTTC. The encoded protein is CASSQDVLGVQGSLHDNEQFF.